The rows below give T cell receptor beta chains drawn from one sample of a study of CD8+ T cells in alopecia areata. Assay used: immunoSEQ multiplex PCR; TCRdb lists only in-frame clones, some missing. The sample shows 250,000 or so clones, around 67% of them seen only once. Sequences were derived from CD4+ T cells sorted from blood, sampled at week 0. Every receptor here comes from a human donor with alopecia areata. Both conserved end residues are part of each CDR3. The order of the fields is D gene, V gene, clone size, J gene, CDR3 DNA, CDR3 protein. A D gene is named only where the DNA matches it firmly. Not every row has a clone size; where given, it reads once, few, many or a size class.

D gene: TRBD1
V gene: TRBV5-1
clone size: .
J gene: TRBJ2-7
CDR3 DNA: TGCGCCAGCAGCGTGACAGGGATCTACGAGCAGTACTTC
CDR3 protein: CASSVTGIYEQYF

D gene: .
V gene: TRBV6-1
clone size: .
J gene: TRBJ1-2
CDR3 DNA: TGTGCCAGCAGTGAACATGGGGTCAGATATGGCTACACCTTC
CDR3 protein: CASSEHGVRYGYTF

D gene: .
V gene: TRBV30
clone size: .
J gene: TRBJ2-5
CDR3 DNA: TGTGCCTGGAAGGGAGGTGTCCCCCAAGAGACCCAGTACTTC
CDR3 protein: CAWKGGVPQETQYF

D gene: TRBD1
V gene: TRBV7-2
clone size: .
J gene: TRBJ2-7
CDR3 DNA: TGTGCCAGCAGCGTCCGGGACAGGGACTACGAGCAGTACTTC
CDR3 protein: CASSVRDRDYEQYF

D gene: TRBD2
V gene: TRBV4-1
clone size: few
J gene: TRBJ2-5
CDR3 DNA: TGCGCCAGCAGCCAGATCGGTAGCGGGGGGACACAAGAGACCCAGTACTTC
CDR3 protein: CASSQIGSGGTQETQYF

D gene: TRBD1
V gene: TRBV6-5
clone size: .
J gene: TRBJ1-2
CDR3 DNA: TGTGCCAGCAGGACGCAATCGACAGGGGACTATGGCTACACCTTC
CDR3 protein: CASRTQSTGDYGYTF

D gene: .
V gene: TRBV6-6
clone size: .
J gene: TRBJ1-1
CDR3 DNA: TGTGCCAGCAGTTACTCGGGGGGGCAAGCTTTCTTT
CDR3 protein: CASSYSGGQAFF

D gene: TRBD1
V gene: TRBV19
clone size: few
J gene: TRBJ2-1
CDR3 DNA: TGTGCCAGTAGTATGCCCCCAGGGGGCGCAGGGAGTGAGCAGTTCTTC
CDR3 protein: CASSMPPGGAGSEQFF

D gene: .
V gene: TRBV9
clone size: .
J gene: TRBJ1-5
CDR3 DNA: TGTGCCAGCAGCATAGATAGTGGCAATCAGCCCCAGCATTTT
CDR3 protein: CASSIDSGNQPQHF

D gene: .
V gene: TRBV7-2
clone size: few
J gene: TRBJ1-3
CDR3 DNA: TGTGCCAGCAGCTTAGGGATACAGGGCACCATATATTTT
CDR3 protein: CASSLGIQGTIYF

D gene: .
V gene: TRBV5-1
clone size: .
J gene: TRBJ2-7
CDR3 DNA: TGCGCCAGCAGCTCCGGAGGGGGGGCGATGGCCTACGAGCAGTACTTC
CDR3 protein: CASSSGGGAMAYEQYF

D gene: .
V gene: TRBV5-6
clone size: .
J gene: TRBJ1-2
CDR3 DNA: TGTGCCAGCAGCTTTATTCGCGCCCGGACGGGGAGACACTATGGCTACACCTTC
CDR3 protein: CASSFIRARTGRHYGYTF

D gene: .
V gene: TRBV7-3
clone size: .
J gene: TRBJ2-1
CDR3 DNA: TGTGCCAGCAGCTTACGCCCCGGGGGGCACCCCAATGAGCAGTTCTTC
CDR3 protein: CASSLRPGGHPNEQFF

D gene: .
V gene: TRBV14
clone size: .
J gene: TRBJ1-6
CDR3 DNA: TGTGCCAGCAGCCAAGATGGGGGTTCACCCCTCCACTTT
CDR3 protein: CASSQDGGSPLHF

D gene: .
V gene: TRBV9
clone size: .
J gene: TRBJ1-6
CDR3 DNA: TGTGCCAGCAGCGTAGCCCCGACGACCGTGGCCATCTCTTCACCCCTCCACTTT
CDR3 protein: CASSVAPTTVAISSPLHF

D gene: TRBD1
V gene: TRBV25-1
clone size: .
J gene: TRBJ1-1
CDR3 DNA: TGTGCCAGCAGTGGGGACAGCCGGCCTGAAGCTTTCTTT
CDR3 protein: CASSGDSRPEAFF

D gene: .
V gene: TRBV4-3
clone size: few
J gene: TRBJ1-2
CDR3 DNA: TGCGCCAGCAGCCAAGCAGCTAACTATGGCTACACCTTC
CDR3 protein: CASSQAANYGYTF

D gene: TRBD1
V gene: TRBV27
clone size: .
J gene: TRBJ1-2
CDR3 DNA: TGTGCCAGCAGCCCCTCCGGGACAGGGGGTTATGGCTACACCTTC
CDR3 protein: CASSPSGTGGYGYTF

D gene: TRBD1
V gene: TRBV30
clone size: few
J gene: TRBJ1-4
CDR3 DNA: TGTGCCTGGAGCCGGGACAGTCCTAATGAAAAACTGTTTTTT
CDR3 protein: CAWSRDSPNEKLFF

D gene: .
V gene: TRBV29-1
clone size: .
J gene: TRBJ1-2
CDR3 DNA: TGCAGCGGGGGAACAGATTTTAACTATGGCTACACCTTC
CDR3 protein: CSGGTDFNYGYTF

D gene: .
V gene: TRBV15
clone size: .
J gene: TRBJ1-5
CDR3 DNA: TGTGCCACCAGCAGGGCACAGGGCTTCAATCAGCCCCAGCATTTT
CDR3 protein: CATSRAQGFNQPQHF

D gene: TRBD1
V gene: TRBV5-1
clone size: few
J gene: TRBJ2-7
CDR3 DNA: TGCGCCAGCAGCTTAGGAACCGGGACAGGGCTCGAGCAGTACTTC
CDR3 protein: CASSLGTGTGLEQYF

D gene: .
V gene: TRBV30
clone size: .
J gene: TRBJ1-2
CDR3 DNA: TGTGCCTGGAGTCCACCGACAGCTACTAACTATGGCTACACCTTC
CDR3 protein: CAWSPPTATNYGYTF

D gene: TRBD2
V gene: TRBV5-4
clone size: .
J gene: TRBJ2-1
CDR3 DNA: TGTGCCAGCAGCCTCTCTGCGGGGGGTGGGGATGAGCAGTTCTTC
CDR3 protein: CASSLSAGGGDEQFF

D gene: .
V gene: TRBV6-6
clone size: .
J gene: TRBJ2-2
CDR3 DNA: TGTGCCAGCAGCCGTGGGGCCGGGGAGCTGTTTTTT
CDR3 protein: CASSRGAGELFF

D gene: .
V gene: TRBV29-1
clone size: few
J gene: TRBJ1-1
CDR3 DNA: TGCAGCGTTCGAGGGCCACCTGAAGCTTTCTTT
CDR3 protein: CSVRGPPEAFF

D gene: .
V gene: TRBV30
clone size: .
J gene: TRBJ2-4
CDR3 DNA: TGTGCCTGGACAAATCTAGCCAAAAACATTCAGTACTTC
CDR3 protein: CAWTNLAKNIQYF

D gene: .
V gene: TRBV29-1
clone size: .
J gene: TRBJ2-3
CDR3 DNA: TGCAGCGTTGACTCCGGTACGCAGTATTTT
CDR3 protein: CSVDSGTQYF

D gene: .
V gene: TRBV30
clone size: few
J gene: TRBJ1-5
CDR3 DNA: TGTGCTGGGCAGGGGAGCCCCAATCAGCCCCAGCATTTT
CDR3 protein: CAGQGSPNQPQHF

D gene: .
V gene: TRBV11-1
clone size: .
J gene: TRBJ2-7
CDR3 DNA: TGTGCCAGCAGCTTGGGACTTGGAAGATTGGAGCAGTACTTC
CDR3 protein: CASSLGLGRLEQYF

D gene: TRBD1
V gene: TRBV5-1
clone size: once
J gene: TRBJ2-7
CDR3 DNA: TGCGCCAGCAGCTTGGGCGGACAGGGTTTCTACGAGCAGTACTTC
CDR3 protein: CASSLGGQGFYEQYF

D gene: TRBD2
V gene: TRBV7-2
clone size: once
J gene: TRBJ2-1
CDR3 DNA: TGTGCCAGCAGCTTCCTAGCGGGGGGGCCCAATGAGCAGTTCTTC
CDR3 protein: CASSFLAGGPNEQFF

D gene: TRBD1
V gene: TRBV5-1
clone size: .
J gene: TRBJ2-7
CDR3 DNA: TGCGCCAGCAGCGCCACCGGGACAGGCCTCTACGAGCAGTACTTC
CDR3 protein: CASSATGTGLYEQYF

D gene: .
V gene: TRBV14
clone size: .
J gene: TRBJ2-2
CDR3 DNA: TGTGCCAGCAGCCCCGGACAGATAACCGGGGAGCTGTTTTTT
CDR3 protein: CASSPGQITGELFF

D gene: .
V gene: TRBV6-6
clone size: .
J gene: TRBJ2-5
CDR3 DNA: TGTGCTAGCAGTTACTCGAGAGAGACCCAGTACTTC
CDR3 protein: CASSYSRETQYF

D gene: .
V gene: TRBV4-1
clone size: .
J gene: TRBJ2-5
CDR3 DNA: TGCGCCAGCAGCCTTGGGGGGCTAGCGGATTTGGAGACCCAGTACTTC
CDR3 protein: CASSLGGLADLETQYF

D gene: .
V gene: TRBV5-6
clone size: .
J gene: TRBJ2-5
CDR3 DNA: TGTGCCAGCAGCCCACCGGAAGGCAGATTTCAAGAGACCCAGTACTTC
CDR3 protein: CASSPPEGRFQETQYF

D gene: .
V gene: TRBV7-2
clone size: few
J gene: TRBJ2-7
CDR3 DNA: TGTGCCAGCAGCTTATTCACCTACCCCTACGAGCAGTACTTC
CDR3 protein: CASSLFTYPYEQYF

D gene: .
V gene: TRBV29-1
clone size: .
J gene: TRBJ1-1
CDR3 DNA: TGCAGCGGGCATAACACTGAAGCTTTCTTT
CDR3 protein: CSGHNTEAFF

D gene: .
V gene: TRBV30
clone size: .
J gene: TRBJ2-4
CDR3 DNA: TGTGCCTGGAGTCATTCAGCCAAAAACATTCAGTACTTC
CDR3 protein: CAWSHSAKNIQYF

D gene: .
V gene: TRBV2
clone size: .
J gene: TRBJ2-6
CDR3 DNA: TGTGCCAGCAGCACACCCCCCAGGGGACGGCACTCTGGGGCCAACGTCCTGACTTTC
CDR3 protein: CASSTPPRGRHSGANVLTF

D gene: .
V gene: TRBV7-2
clone size: once
J gene: TRBJ2-5
CDR3 DNA: TGTGCCAGCACCCTCCGGAGCGTTCGGGAGACCCAGTACTTC
CDR3 protein: CASTLRSVRETQYF

D gene: TRBD1
V gene: TRBV30
clone size: .
J gene: TRBJ2-7
CDR3 DNA: TGTGCCTGGAGTGCGGACAGGATGGGTGAGCAGTACTTC
CDR3 protein: CAWSADRMGEQYF

D gene: TRBD1
V gene: TRBV6-6
clone size: few
J gene: TRBJ2-7
CDR3 DNA: TGTGCCAGCAGTTCGGACAGGAGCTCCTACGAGCAGTACTTC
CDR3 protein: CASSSDRSSYEQYF

D gene: .
V gene: TRBV6-5
clone size: few
J gene: TRBJ1-6
CDR3 DNA: TGTGCCAGCAGTGATTATAATTCACCCCTCCACTTT
CDR3 protein: CASSDYNSPLHF

D gene: TRBD1
V gene: TRBV9
clone size: .
J gene: TRBJ1-4
CDR3 DNA: TGTGCCAGCAGCCAAGACCCGACAGGGCGGGAAAAACTGTTTTTT
CDR3 protein: CASSQDPTGREKLFF

D gene: TRBD1
V gene: TRBV7-3
clone size: .
J gene: TRBJ1-6
CDR3 DNA: TGTGCCAGCAGCTTGACAGGGGGCGACAATTCACCCCTCCACTTT
CDR3 protein: CASSLTGGDNSPLHF

D gene: .
V gene: TRBV18
clone size: .
J gene: TRBJ2-4
CDR3 DNA: TGTGCCAGCTCACCCCTTCCCCAGGGTGACATTCAGTACTTC
CDR3 protein: CASSPLPQGDIQYF

D gene: TRBD1
V gene: TRBV5-1
clone size: .
J gene: TRBJ2-5
CDR3 DNA: TGCGCCAGCAGCTTGGCCGGGACAGAAGAGACCCAGTACTTC
CDR3 protein: CASSLAGTEETQYF

D gene: .
V gene: TRBV6-5
clone size: .
J gene: TRBJ1-1
CDR3 DNA: TGTGCCAGCGGCGGGTACACTGAAGCTTTCTTT
CDR3 protein: CASGGYTEAFF

D gene: TRBD2
V gene: TRBV30
clone size: .
J gene: TRBJ2-5
CDR3 DNA: TGTGCCTGGAGCCCGGGGGGGCAAGAGACCCAGTACTTC
CDR3 protein: CAWSPGGQETQYF

D gene: TRBD1
V gene: TRBV7-9
clone size: .
J gene: TRBJ1-4
CDR3 DNA: TGTGCCAGCAGCGCGGGACAGATTAATGAAAAACTGTTTTTT
CDR3 protein: CASSAGQINEKLFF

D gene: TRBD1
V gene: TRBV5-1
clone size: once
J gene: TRBJ1-2
CDR3 DNA: TGCGCCAGCAGCCCGGGACAGGGTGTCCGTGGCTACACCTTC
CDR3 protein: CASSPGQGVRGYTF

D gene: TRBD2
V gene: TRBV4-1
clone size: .
J gene: TRBJ2-3
CDR3 DNA: TGCGCCAGCAGCCAGGAAGGGACTAGCGGGGGGGCGGCAGATACGCAGTATTTT
CDR3 protein: CASSQEGTSGGAADTQYF

D gene: .
V gene: TRBV30
clone size: .
J gene: TRBJ1-6
CDR3 DNA: TGTGCCTGGAGTCCCCCCCGGACTTATTCACCCCTCCACTTT
CDR3 protein: CAWSPPRTYSPLHF

D gene: .
V gene: TRBV4-3
clone size: .
J gene: TRBJ2-3
CDR3 DNA: TGCGCCAGCAGCCAAGAGGGCCGCTCGGGCACAGATACGCAGTATTTT
CDR3 protein: CASSQEGRSGTDTQYF

D gene: .
V gene: TRBV7-9
clone size: .
J gene: TRBJ2-1
CDR3 DNA: TGTGCCAGTAGCGCCCTAAAGAGCAATGAGCAGTTCTTC
CDR3 protein: CASSALKSNEQFF

D gene: .
V gene: TRBV30
clone size: .
J gene: TRBJ2-7
CDR3 DNA: TGTGCCTGGAGGTCAGGGGCGGTATCGGGGCAGTACTTC
CDR3 protein: CAWRSGAVSGQYF